The 13 T cell receptor beta chains presented below share a single source sample, sequenced in a study of graft-versus-host responses after intestinal transplantation. The antigens these receptors bind are not known. Sequenced by immunoSEQ multiplex PCR; TCRdb stores in-frame clones only, minus some. Of approximately 54,000 clones in the sample, roughly 83% are singletons; the top ten hold approximately 0.46%. Here the sequenced sample was unstimulated CD4+ T cells sorted from spleen or lymph node cells, taken before transplant. The receptors were sampled from a human donor who was the organ donor for an intestinal transplant.

This clone was seen once. This sequence joins TRBV11-2 and TRBJ2-1; TRBD1 matches at 7 bases. Per germline, CDR1 SGHAT and CDR2 FQNNGV. This CDR3 has 12 residues. The trim removed 8 bases at V and 6 bases at J, leaving 4 bases unmatched. The CDR3 DNA reads TGTGCCAGCGGACAGGCAAGCAATGAGCAGTTCTTC. Translation: CASGQASNEQFF.

The chain uses TRBV10-3 and TRBJ2-3; a possible D gene is TRBD2 (6 bases). CDR3 length: 16 residues. Trimming took 5 bases from V and 2 from J, leaving 17 bases between them. CDR1 and CDR2 from the germline V gene are ENHRY and SYGVKD. The CDR3: CAISPRGSGSTDTQYF. The CDR3 region has the DNA TGTGCCATCAGTCCCCGGGGGAGCGGGTCCACAGATACGCAGTATTTT.

V usage is TRBV30 and J usage is TRBJ2-1, with 10 positions matching TRBD2. This CDR3 has 14 amino acids. Trimming cost V 4 bases and J 6 bases; bases outside gene matches: 6. CDR1 GTSNPN and CDR2 SVGIG come from the germline V gene (reference sequence). CDR3: CAWKRGGSINEQFF. Written as DNA, the CDR3 is TGTGCCTGGAAGCGGGGGGGCAGTATCAATGAGCAGTTCTTC.

CDR3 DNA: TGCGCCAGCAGCCAAGAAGCTAGCGGGAGGGGTGAGCAGTTCTTC. It encodes CASSQEASGRGEQFF. This chain joins TRBV4-1 and TRBJ2-1; TRBD2 aligns across 12 bases. This CDR3 contains 15 residues. The germline V gene encodes CDR1 MGHRA and CDR2 YSYEKL. The V gene end was trimmed by 0 bases and the J gene end by 9 bases; junction bases not matched to a gene: 3.

The rearrangement joins TRBV4-3 to TRBJ1-1, with 7 bases fitting TRBD1. Losses at the gene ends were 2 bases for V and 6 bases for J; bases not matched to a gene: 0. Germline V CDR1 and CDR2: LGHNA, YSLEER. The CDR3 extends over 12 amino acids. The CDR3 DNA reads as TGCGCCAGCAGCCAACAGGGGGCTGAAGCTTTCTTT. Protein: CASSQQGAEAFF.

The V and J genes are TRBV7-2 and TRBJ1-1; D unclear. V lost 6 bases, J lost 2 bases, and 16 bases lay in between. The CDR3 covers 15 residues. The germline gives CDR1 SGHTA, CDR2 FQGNSA. The CDR3 loop reads CASSYPNDVNTEAFF. CDR3 coding DNA: TGTGCCAGCAGTTATCCCAACGATGTAAACACTGAAGCTTTCTTT. Full variable domain (rest looked up from reference TRBV7-2 and TRBJ1-1): GAGVSQSPSNKVTEKGKDVELRCDPISGHTALYWYRQSLGQGLEFLIYFQGNSAPDKSGLPSDRFSAERTGGSVSTLTIQRTQQEDSAVYLCASSYPNDVNTEAFFGQGTRLTVV.

The V and J genes are TRBV4-1 and TRBJ2-7, with 13 positions matching TRBD2. The CDR3 sequence is 15 residues long. Germline CDR1 and CDR2: MGHRA and YSYEKL. Trimming at V came to 4 bases and at J to 3 bases, leaving 3 bases not matched to a gene. In DNA, the CDR3 is TGCGCCAGCAGCCGGGGGACTAGCGGGATCTACGAGCAGTACTTC. It codes for CASSRGTSGIYEQYF.

The chain has TRBV7-6 and TRBJ2-1; a possible D gene is TRBD1 (6 bases). The CDR3 is 14 amino acids. Trimming cost V 5 bases and J 4 bases, with 12 bases left between them. Germline V gene data show CDR1 as SGHVS and CDR2 as FNYEAQ. CDR3 DNA: TGTGCCAGCAGCGACACAGGGTTATACAATGAGCAGTTCTTC. Encoded protein: CASSDTGLYNEQFF.

The rearrangement joins TRBV18 to TRBJ2-2, with unresolved D. Germline V lookup: CDR1 KGHSH, CDR2 LQKENI. V lost 0 bases to trimming and J lost 1 base, with 0 bases between them. There are 13 residues in the CDR3. The CDR3 loop reads CASSPPNTGELFF. The CDR3 nucleotides read TGTGCCAGCTCACCACCGAACACCGGGGAGCTGTTTTTT.

The chain combines TRBV11-3 with TRBJ2-5; D gene uncertain. V shed 0 bases and J shed 4 bases, with 6 bases lying between them. The germline CDR1 and CDR2 sequences are SGHNT and YENEEA. The CDR3 has 13 residues. The chain's CDR3 is CASSLDHLETQYF. Here the CDR3 DNA reads TGTGCCAGCAGCTTAGATCATTTAGAGACCCAGTACTTC.

This clone was detected a few times. CDR3 in DNA: TGTGCCACCGAGGACAGGGGGCAGGGCTACACCTTC. The encoded protein is CATEDRGQGYTF. The V and J genes are TRBV10-3 and TRBJ1-2; 11 bases agree with TRBD1. With V trimmed by 10 bases and J by 8 bases, 6 bases remained unmatched. From germline, CDR1 is ENHRY and CDR2 SYGVKD. The CDR3 loop spans 12 amino acids.

The chain is built from TRBV27 and TRBJ1-3; 9 nucleotides agree with TRBD1. The germline CDR1 and CDR2 sequences are MNHEY and SMNVEV (reference sequence). The V segment lost 6 bases and the J segment 0 bases; nucleotides outside the gene matches: 15. The CDR3 consists of 19 residues. This CDR3 is CASSRNRGQRRHSGNTIYF. The CDR3 nucleotides read TGTGCCAGCAGCAGAAACAGGGGGCAAAGGCGGCACTCTGGAAACACCATATATTTT.

The V and J genes are TRBV30 and TRBJ2-7; no clear D. Between the trimmed V and J ends, which lost 0 bases and 3 bases, there was a span of 12 bases. The CDR3 is 14 residues long. Germline assignment: CDR1 GTSNPN and CDR2 SVGIG (reference sequence). The CDR3 here is CAWSVRLQNYEQYF. The CDR3, as DNA: TGTGCCTGGAGTGTACGGCTACAGAACTACGAGCAGTACTTC.